The entry that follows covers one TCR beta chain sequence. The record originates from a study of early T cells in non-severe SARS-CoV-2 infection. The CDR3 totals 16 residues. CDR1 is MGHRA, CDR2 YSYEKL, per germline. V shed 4 bases and J shed 5 bases, with 21 bases lying between them. TCRdb reprocessed the 5' RACE reads with MiXCR, giving one entry per CDR3 protein. This table has approximately 69,000 distinct CDR3 sequences, around 11% appearing once. This chain uses TRBV4-1 with TRBJ2-7, with a possible D match to TRBD1 (5 bases). The material was whole blood, obtained at baseline. The receptor's source is an adult who was a healthcare worker with PCR-confirmed SARS-CoV-2 infection or an uninfected control (not recorded which). CDR3: CASSPSQADIADEQYF. CDR3 in DNA: TGCGCCAGCAGCCCCTCCCAGGCGGACATTGCCGACGAGCAGTACTTC.